These 30 T cell receptor beta chains originate from one sample sequenced in a study of CD8 T cells in Susac syndrome (dated by TCRdb to the late 2010s). The library was built by means of the immunoSEQ multiplex PCR assay. RNA was extracted using the RNeasy kit, and roughly 0.45 to 1 microgram was reverse transcribed with random hexamers. TCRdb reprocessing: public reads trimmed at Q25 with fastp, clones called with MiXCR, in-frame beta chains kept. Each CDR3 protein gets just one entry, which takes the most common genes and DNA from the rows behind it. The sample profile shows 120,000 to 150,000 distinct CDR3 sequences; 90% to 95% of them were found once. The leading ten clones occupy about 0.11% of the sample. Material: CD4+ T cells from PBMCs. These receptors were collected from a human donor with multiple sclerosis.

This rearrangement joins TRBV28 to TRBJ1-5; D ambiguous. Germline CDR1 reads MDHEN; CDR2 reads SYDVKM. The CDR3 spans 12 residues. V was cut by 6 bases and J by 12 bases, with 15 bases left in between. The CDR3 DNA follows: TGTGCCAGCAGACAAAGTAGTCCCCTCCAGCATTTT. Translating gives CASRQSSPLQHF. The variable domain in full, completed from reference TRBV28 and TRBJ1-5, reads DVKVTQSSRYLVKRTGEKVFLECVQDMDHENMFWYRQDPGLGLRLIYFSYDVKMKEKGDIPEGYSVSREKKERFSLILESASTNQTSMYLCASRQSSPLQHFGDGTRLSIL.

V and J are TRBV28 and TRBJ1-1; no reliable D call. Germline V gene lookup returns CDR1 MDHEN and CDR2 SYDVKM. CDR3 length equals 13 residues. V was pared by 3 bases and J by 2 bases, with 7 bases between. CDR3 bases: TGTGCCAGCAGTTTGCCGCTTAACACTGAAGCTTTCTTT. Encoded protein: CASSLPLNTEAFF.

The chain employs TRBV20-1 and TRBJ1-5, with a tentative D call TRBD1 (5 bases). CDR3 length: 15 amino acids. Deletions cut 6 bases from V and 4 bases from J, with 19 bases between. Germline V gene sequence: CDR1 DFQATT, CDR2 SNEGSKA (reference sequence). CDR3: CSALPGRQANQPQHF. The CDR3 nucleotides are TGCAGTGCACTACCGGGACGGCAGGCTAATCAGCCCCAGCATTTT.

The chain combines TRBV4-1 with TRBJ2-5; D is unresolved. V was trimmed by 0 bases and J by 5 bases, leaving 10 bases between them. CDR1 and CDR2 (germline): MGHRA, YSYEKL. CDR3 length: 14 amino acids. CDR3 sequence: CASSQDPRGETQYF. CDR3 DNA: TGCGCCAGCAGCCAAGATCCGAGAGGCGAGACCCAGTACTTC.

The chain employs TRBV6-5 and TRBJ1-1, with 7 bases fitting TRBD1. The CDR3 runs to 14 residues. The germline V gene has CDR1 MNHEY and CDR2 SVGAGI. Unmatched junction bases numbered 8, after V lost 6 bases and J lost 4 bases. Here the CDR3 reads CASSSDRLTTEAFF. CDR3 DNA: TGTGCCAGCAGCTCGGACAGGTTGACCACTGAAGCTTTCTTT.

This chain uses TRBV24-1 with TRBJ2-1, with TRBD2 matching over 10 bases. This CDR3 spans 19 amino acids. The germline CDR1 and CDR2 sequences are KGHDR and SFDVKD. With 4 bases clipped from V and 4 bases from J, the junction kept 15 bases outside the gene matches. The DNA for the CDR3 is TGTGCCACCAGTGAGATTGGCATAGGGAGCGGGAGGGCATACAATGAGCAGTTCTTC. Translated, it gives CATSEIGIGSGRAYNEQFF.

V and J are TRBV6-2 or TRBV6-3 and TRBJ1-1; no reliable D call. CDR3 length: 11 amino acids. Germline V CDR1 and CDR2: MNHEY, SVGEGT. V shed 5 bases and J shed 8 bases, with 9 bases lying between them. The DNA of the CDR3 is TGTGCCAGCAGTCGTGGCGGGGAAGCTTTCTTT. Residues: CASSRGGEAFF.

This chain links TRBV5-4 with TRBJ2-5; 8 nucleotides agree with TRBD1. The J segment lost 8 bases and the V segment lost 2 bases, leaving 14 bases of the junction unmatched. This CDR3 contains 16 residues. Germline CDR1 and CDR2: SGHNT and YYREEE (reference sequence). The CDR3 region is CASSFSLGQGEGTQYF. The CDR3 DNA reads as TGTGCCAGCAGCTTCTCCCTTGGACAGGGCGAAGGAACCCAGTACTTC.

The rearrangement joins TRBV20-1 to TRBJ2-7, with 14 bases aligning to TRBD2. The V gene end was trimmed by 3 bases and the J gene end by 2 bases; junction bases not matched to a gene: 9. The CDR3 loop spans 17 amino acids. Germline V gene data show CDR1 as DFQATT and CDR2 as SNEGSKA (reference sequence). Here the CDR3 reads CSARLGLAGGKTYEQYF. The CDR3 nucleotides read TGCAGTGCTAGGCTAGGACTAGCGGGAGGTAAAACCTACGAGCAGTACTTC.

V usage is TRBV27 and J usage is TRBJ1-5; D gene ambiguous. CDR1 and CDR2 (germline): MNHEY, SMNVEV (reference sequence). V lost 6 bases, J lost 3 bases, and 12 bases lay in between. CDR3 length: 14 amino acids. CDR3: CASRKDGPNQPQHF. CDR3 nucleotides: TGTGCCAGCAGGAAGGACGGACCCAATCAGCCCCAGCATTTT.

V and J are TRBV7-3 and TRBJ2-2, with a tentative D call TRBD1 (7 bases). Trimming stripped 3 bases from V and 5 bases from J, with 13 bases between. In germline, CDR1 is SGHTA, CDR2 FQGTGA. This CDR3 comprises 15 residues. The CDR3 region has the DNA TGTGCCAGCAGCTTGGCAGGGGGGAAAACCGGGGAGCTGTTTTTT. Encoded protein: CASSLAGGKTGELFF.

The V call is TRBV28, the J call TRBJ2-7; D is perhaps TRBD2 (5 bases). The CDR3 runs 12 residues. V was pared by 7 bases and J by 5 bases, with 12 bases between. Germline CDR1 MDHEN, CDR2 SYDVKM. Here the CDR3 DNA reads TGTGCCAGCAACGGGCGGAGGAACGAGCAGTACTTC. Translation gives CASNGRRNEQYF.

This rearrangement joins TRBV12-3 or TRBV12-4 to TRBJ2-7; D possibly matches TRBD1 or TRBD2 (5 bases each). The CDR3 is 14 amino acids. V shed 4 bases and J shed 2 bases, with 12 bases lying between them. In DNA form, the CDR3 reads TGTGCCAGCAGTTACGTGCTGGGGGCCTACGAGCAGTACTTC. Its translation: CASSYVLGAYEQYF.

This rearrangement joins TRBV14 to TRBJ2-2, with D unclear. V shed 2 bases and J shed 6 bases, with 7 bases lying between them. The CDR3 spans 13 residues. The germline V gene encodes CDR1 SGHDN and CDR2 FVKESK. The CDR3 nucleotides read TGTGCCAGCAGCCAATCCCGGGCCGGGGAGCTGTTTTTT. It encodes CASSQSRAGELFF.

V usage is TRBV20-1 and J usage is TRBJ1-2; no definite D call. The CDR3 is 11 residues long. Trimming stripped 0 bases from V and 8 bases from J, with 7 bases between. Germline V lookup: CDR1 DFQATT, CDR2 SNEGSKA (reference sequence). CDR3 bases: TGCAGTGCTAGAGATGCTCTCGGCTACACCTTC. Amino acids: CSARDALGYTF.

This chain uses TRBV5-1 with TRBJ2-1, with TRBD2 matching 10 bases. The CDR3 loop spans 15 amino acids. Trimming removed 3 bases from V and 6 bases from J; junction bases left unmatched: 6. Per the germline V gene, CDR1 is SGHRS and CDR2 is YFSETQ. The CDR3 bases are TGCGCCAGCAGCTACACTAGCGGGACGGGCAATGAGCAGTTCTTC. Translating it yields CASSYTSGTGNEQFF. The variable domain in full, with the rest retrieved from reference TRBV5-1 and TRBJ2-1, is KAGVTQTPRYLIKTRGQQVTLSCSPISGHRSVSWYQQTPGQGLQFLFEYFSETQRNKGNFPGRFSGRQFSNSRSEMNVSTLELGDSALYLCASSYTSGTGNEQFFGPGTRLTVL.

The chain carries TRBV12-3 or TRBV12-4 and TRBJ1-6, with D maybe TRBD1 (5 bases). Trimming cost V 5 bases and J 6 bases, with 11 bases left between them. This CDR3 has 14 amino acids. The DNA of the CDR3 is TGTGCCAGCAGTCCAAGGGGAGGTAATTCACCCCTCCACTTT. Translating it yields CASSPRGGNSPLHF.

CDR3 region: CASSVAPRQGTGELFF. CDR3 DNA: TGTGCCAGCAGCGTAGCTCCACGACAGGGGACCGGGGAGCTGTTTTTT. This chain connects TRBV9 to TRBJ2-2; TRBD1 matches 8 bases. In germline, CDR1 is SGDLS, CDR2 YYNGEE. The CDR3 extends over 16 amino acids. Trimming took 0 bases from V and 5 from J; bases not matched to a gene: 6.

The rearrangement links TRBV29-1 to TRBJ2-2; D unclear. Germline CDR1 is SQVTM and CDR2 is ANQGSEA. Trimming took 6 bases from V and 0 from J, leaving 8 bases between them. CDR3 length equals 13 residues. In DNA, the CDR3 is TGCAGCGTGGAACGTGCGAACACCGGGGAGCTGTTTTTT. Translation: CSVERANTGELFF.

A single count supports this clonotype. This chain connects TRBV18 to TRBJ2-7, with TRBD1 as a possible D gene (6 bases). The length of the CDR3 is 13 residues. Trimming took off 4 bases at V and 3 bases at J, with 10 bases between the two ends. The germline gives CDR1 KGHSH, CDR2 LQKENI. The CDR3 nucleotides are TGTGCCAGCTCACTGACGGACAGCTACGAGCAGTACTTC. It specifies CASSLTDSYEQYF.

This clonotype was seen more than once but under ten times. The chain couples TRBV29-1 to TRBJ2-5, with a tentative D call TRBD2 (5 bases). This CDR3 spans 12 amino acids. V lost 5 bases and J lost 2, with 9 bases in between. Germline-derived CDR1 and CDR2 are SQVTM and ANQGSEA. The CDR3 sequence is CSVLWEQETQYF. In nucleotides, the CDR3 is TGCAGCGTTCTTTGGGAGCAAGAGACCCAGTACTTC.

The chain carries TRBV19 and TRBJ2-6; D not certain. This CDR3 comprises 15 residues. Germline V gene data show CDR1 as LNHDA and CDR2 as SQIVND (reference sequence). Deletions cut 6 bases from V and 0 bases from J, with 9 bases between. This CDR3 is CASRAVSSGANVLTF. The DNA of the CDR3 is TGTGCCAGTAGGGCAGTTTCCTCTGGGGCCAACGTCCTGACTTTC.

The rearrangement uses TRBV5-1 and TRBJ2-2; 7 bases match TRBD2. The CDR3 sequence is 15 residues long. With V trimmed by 2 bases and J by 3 bases, 4 bases remained unmatched. Germline V CDR1 and CDR2: SGHRS, YFSETQ. CDR3 sequence reads: CASSLRGEDTGELFF. The CDR3 bases are TGCGCCAGCAGCTTACGGGGGGAGGACACCGGGGAGCTGTTTTTT.

V usage is TRBV12-3 or TRBV12-4 and J usage is TRBJ1-1; D gene unclear. The CDR3 extends over 13 amino acids. V was shortened by 9 bases and J by 6 bases, with 17 bases between the two germline ends. For the CDR3, the DNA is TGTGCCAGTTACTTAAACCGAGCCTCTGAAGCTTTCTTT. Translation gives CASYLNRASEAFF.

V and J are TRBV3-1 and TRBJ1-1; no definite D call. The germline CDR1 and CDR2 sequences are LGHDT and YNNKEL (reference sequence). CDR3 size: 11 residues. V gave up 1 base and J gave up 11 bases, with 8 bases separating them. The CDR3 spells CASSQVGNAFF. The CDR3 DNA follows: TGTGCCAGCAGCCAAGTGGGCAACGCTTTCTTT. The variable domain in full, with the rest retrieved from reference TRBV3-1 and TRBJ1-1, is DTAVSQTPKYLVTQMGNDKSIKCEQNLGHDTMYWYKQDSKKFLKIMFSYNNKELIINETVPNRFSPKSPDKAHLNLHINSLELGDSAVYFCASSQVGNAFFGQGTRLTVV.

This chain uses TRBV27 with TRBJ2-7, with 7 nucleotides matching TRBD2. This CDR3 is 13 amino acids long. After removal of 3 bases from V and 3 bases from J, the junction contained 2 bases not matched to a gene. CDR1 is MNHEY, CDR2 SMNVEV, per germline (reference sequence). The CDR3: CASSFGGYYEQYF. CDR3 coding DNA: TGTGCCAGCAGTTTCGGGGGGTACTACGAGCAGTACTTC.

J is TRBJ1-1 and V is TRBV30; D not resolved. Germline V CDR1 and CDR2: GTSNPN, SVGIG (reference sequence). The CDR3 has 12 residues. Trimming removed 0 bases at V and 5 bases at J, with 7 bases between. CDR3 coding DNA: TGTGCCTGGAGTGTTTCGGGTACTGAAGCTTTCTTT. Protein: CAWSVSGTEAFF.

V gene TRBV12-3 or TRBV12-4 combines with J gene TRBJ1-4, with D perhaps TRBD1 (5 bases). Trimming took off 5 bases at V and 4 bases at J, with 14 bases between the two ends. The CDR3 is 15 residues long. The CDR3 nucleotides are TGTGCCAGCAGTCCCCGGGGGGTGGTTAATGAAAAACTGTTTTTT. The encoded protein is CASSPRGVVNEKLFF.

This clonotype appeared a single time. The chain uses TRBV7-2 and TRBJ1-1; no definite D call. This CDR3 contains 12 residues. Germline lookup yields CDR1 SGHTA and CDR2 FQGNSA. V was clipped by 0 bases and J by 11 bases, with 10 bases between them. CDR3 amino acids: CASSLAQQAAFF. The CDR3 DNA sequence: TGTGCCAGCAGCTTAGCGCAACAAGCCGCTTTCTTT.

The V call is TRBV20-1, the J call TRBJ1-2; 9 bases line up with TRBD1. Germline V CDR1 and CDR2: DFQATT, SNEGSKA (reference sequence). J lost 4 bases, V lost 5 bases, and 5 bases had no gene match. CDR3 length: 13 amino acids. DNA for the CDR3: TGCAGTGCTCCGAACAGGGGGCTCTATGGCTACACCTTC. It yields the protein CSAPNRGLYGYTF.